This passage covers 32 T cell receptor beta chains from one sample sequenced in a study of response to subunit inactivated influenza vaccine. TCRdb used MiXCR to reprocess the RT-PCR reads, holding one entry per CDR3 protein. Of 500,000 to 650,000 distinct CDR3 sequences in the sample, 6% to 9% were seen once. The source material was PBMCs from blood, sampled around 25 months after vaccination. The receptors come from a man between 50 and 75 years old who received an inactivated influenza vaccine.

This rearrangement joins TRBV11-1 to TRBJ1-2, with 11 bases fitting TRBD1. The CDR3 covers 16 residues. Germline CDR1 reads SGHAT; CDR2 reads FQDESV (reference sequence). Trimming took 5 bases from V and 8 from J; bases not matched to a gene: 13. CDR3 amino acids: CASSRTGGLSLRGYTF. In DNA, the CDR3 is TGTGCCAGCAGCCGGACAGGGGGCTTAAGTCTTCGGGGCTACACCTTC.

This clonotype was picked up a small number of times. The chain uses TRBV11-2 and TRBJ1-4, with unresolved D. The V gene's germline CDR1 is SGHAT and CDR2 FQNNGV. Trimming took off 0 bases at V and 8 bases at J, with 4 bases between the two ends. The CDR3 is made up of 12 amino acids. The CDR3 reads CASSLEGEKLFF. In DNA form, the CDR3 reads TGTGCCAGCAGCTTAGAGGGGGAAAAACTGTTTTTT.

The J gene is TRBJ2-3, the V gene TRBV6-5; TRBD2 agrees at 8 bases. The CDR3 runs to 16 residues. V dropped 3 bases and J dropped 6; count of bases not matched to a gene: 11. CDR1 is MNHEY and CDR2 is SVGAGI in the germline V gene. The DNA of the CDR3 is TGTGCCAGCAGTTATAAGGGCGGACTAGCTGGTGATACGCAGTATTTT. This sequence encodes CASSYKGGLAGDTQYF.

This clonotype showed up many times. This chain's CDR3 is CASSHETGGRNQPQHF. CDR3 coding DNA: TGTGCCAGCAGCCATGAGACAGGGGGCCGTAATCAGCCCCAGCATTTT. This rearrangement joins TRBV3-1 to TRBJ1-5; 10 bases fit TRBD1. Germline loops: CDR1 LGHDT, CDR2 YNNKEL (reference sequence). CDR3 length equals 16 residues. Germline trimming cut 3 bases from V and 4 bases from J; bases unmatched to any gene: 6.

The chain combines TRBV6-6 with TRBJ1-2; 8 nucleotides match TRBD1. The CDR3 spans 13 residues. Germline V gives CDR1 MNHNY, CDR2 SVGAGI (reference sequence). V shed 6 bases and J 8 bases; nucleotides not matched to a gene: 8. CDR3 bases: TGTGCCAGCAGAGACAGGGGAAGGAGAGGCTACACCTTC. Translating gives CASRDRGRRGYTF.

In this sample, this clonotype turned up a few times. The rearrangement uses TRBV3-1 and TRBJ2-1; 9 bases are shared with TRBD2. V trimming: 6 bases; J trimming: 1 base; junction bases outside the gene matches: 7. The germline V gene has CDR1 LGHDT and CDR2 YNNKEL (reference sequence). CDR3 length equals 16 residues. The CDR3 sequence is CASRSNSGSSYNEQFF. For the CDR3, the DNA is TGTGCCAGCAGGTCGAATAGCGGGAGTTCCTACAATGAGCAGTTCTTC.

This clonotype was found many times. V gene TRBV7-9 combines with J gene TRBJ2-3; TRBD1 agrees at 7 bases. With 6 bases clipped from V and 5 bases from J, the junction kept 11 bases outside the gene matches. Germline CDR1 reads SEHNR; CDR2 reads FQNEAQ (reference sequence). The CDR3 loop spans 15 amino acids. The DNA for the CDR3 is TGTGCCAGCAGGGTACTTAAGGGGGCCAAAGATACGCAGTATTTT. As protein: CASRVLKGAKDTQYF. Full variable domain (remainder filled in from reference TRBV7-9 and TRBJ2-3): DTGVSQNPRHKITKRGQNVTFRCDPISEHNRLYWYRQTLGQGPEFLTYFQNEAQLEKSRLLSDRFSAERPKGSFSTLEIQRTEQGDSAMYLCASRVLKGAKDTQYFGPGTRLTVL.

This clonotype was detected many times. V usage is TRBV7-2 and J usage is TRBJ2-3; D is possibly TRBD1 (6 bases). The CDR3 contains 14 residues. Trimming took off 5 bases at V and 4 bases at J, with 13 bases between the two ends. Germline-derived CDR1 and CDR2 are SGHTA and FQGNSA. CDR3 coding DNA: TGTGCCAGCAGCCAAGGGGGTTCTTCAGATACGCAGTATTTT. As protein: CASSQGGSSDTQYF.

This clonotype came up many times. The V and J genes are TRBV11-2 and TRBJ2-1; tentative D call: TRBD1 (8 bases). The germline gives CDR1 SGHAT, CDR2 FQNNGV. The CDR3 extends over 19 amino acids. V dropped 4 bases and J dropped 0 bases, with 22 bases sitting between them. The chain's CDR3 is CASSSGQGWRENSYNEQFF. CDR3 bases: TGTGCCAGCAGCTCTGGACAGGGCTGGCGGGAGAACTCCTACAATGAGCAGTTCTTC.

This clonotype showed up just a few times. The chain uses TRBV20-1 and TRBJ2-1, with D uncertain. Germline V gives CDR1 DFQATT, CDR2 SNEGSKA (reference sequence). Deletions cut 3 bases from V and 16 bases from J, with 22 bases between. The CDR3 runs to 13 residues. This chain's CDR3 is CSASKEPEGSEFF. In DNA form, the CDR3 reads TGCAGTGCTAGTAAGGAGCCGGAAGGATCGGAATTCTTC.

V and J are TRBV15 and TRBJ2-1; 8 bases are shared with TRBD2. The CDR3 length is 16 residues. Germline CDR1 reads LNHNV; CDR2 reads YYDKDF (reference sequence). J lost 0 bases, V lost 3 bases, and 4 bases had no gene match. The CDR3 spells CATSRLAGSSYNEQFF. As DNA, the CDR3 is TGTGCCACCAGCAGGTTAGCGGGGAGCTCCTACAATGAGCAGTTCTTC.

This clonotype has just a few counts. The CDR3 sequence is CASSLSVAGELFF. The CDR3 nucleotides are TGTGCCAGCAGTTTATCGGTGGCCGGGGAGCTGTTTTTT. The chain couples TRBV12-3 or TRBV12-4 to TRBJ2-2; D not resolved. Trimming removed 2 bases at V and 6 bases at J, with 7 bases between. This CDR3 contains 13 residues.

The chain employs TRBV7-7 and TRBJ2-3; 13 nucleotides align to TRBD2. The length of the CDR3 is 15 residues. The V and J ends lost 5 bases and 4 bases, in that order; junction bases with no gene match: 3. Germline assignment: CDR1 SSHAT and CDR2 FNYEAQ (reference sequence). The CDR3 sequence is CASSPTSGRSDTQYF. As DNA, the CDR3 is TGTGCCAGCAGCCCGACTAGCGGGAGGTCAGATACGCAGTATTTT.

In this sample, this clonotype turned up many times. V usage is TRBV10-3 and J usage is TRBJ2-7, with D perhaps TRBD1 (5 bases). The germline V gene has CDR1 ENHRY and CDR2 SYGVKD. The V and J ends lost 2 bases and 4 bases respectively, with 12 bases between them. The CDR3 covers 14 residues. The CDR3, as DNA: TGTGCCATCAGTGAGGCAGGGAAACAATACGAGCAGTACTTC. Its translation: CAISEAGKQYEQYF.

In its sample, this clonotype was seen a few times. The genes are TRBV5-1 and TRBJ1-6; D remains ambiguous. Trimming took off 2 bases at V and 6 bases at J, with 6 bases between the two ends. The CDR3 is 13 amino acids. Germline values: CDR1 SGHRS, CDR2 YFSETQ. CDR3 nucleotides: TGCGCCAGCAGCTTCGGCAGTAATTCACCCCTCCACTTT. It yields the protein CASSFGSNSPLHF.

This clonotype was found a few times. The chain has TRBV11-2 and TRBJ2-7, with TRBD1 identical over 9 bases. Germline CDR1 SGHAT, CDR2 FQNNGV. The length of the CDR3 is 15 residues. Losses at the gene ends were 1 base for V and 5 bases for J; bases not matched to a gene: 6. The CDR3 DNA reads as TGTGCCAGCAGCTTAGCCCGCGGGGACAGGGACGAGCAGTACTTC. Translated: CASSLARGDRDEQYF.

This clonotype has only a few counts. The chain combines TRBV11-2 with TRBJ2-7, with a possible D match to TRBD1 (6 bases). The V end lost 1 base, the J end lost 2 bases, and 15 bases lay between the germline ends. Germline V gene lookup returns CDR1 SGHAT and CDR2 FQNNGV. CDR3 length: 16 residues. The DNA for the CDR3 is TGTGCCAGCAGCTTAGCTCAGGGGAGACGGACCTACGAGCAGTACTTC. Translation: CASSLAQGRRTYEQYF.

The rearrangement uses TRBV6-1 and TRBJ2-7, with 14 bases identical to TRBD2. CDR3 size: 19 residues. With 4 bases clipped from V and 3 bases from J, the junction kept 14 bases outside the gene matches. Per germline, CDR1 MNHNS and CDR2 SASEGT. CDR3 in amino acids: CASSVAGLAGDHRRYEQYF. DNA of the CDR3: TGTGCCAGCAGTGTAGCGGGACTAGCGGGGGACCATCGGCGCTACGAGCAGTACTTC.

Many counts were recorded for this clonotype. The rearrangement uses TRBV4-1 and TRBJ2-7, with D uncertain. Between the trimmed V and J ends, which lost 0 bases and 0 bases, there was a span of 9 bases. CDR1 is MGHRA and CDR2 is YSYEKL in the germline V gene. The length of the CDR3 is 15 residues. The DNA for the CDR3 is TGCGCCAGCAGCCAAGATGTTTATCCCTCCTACGAGCAGTACTTC. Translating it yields CASSQDVYPSYEQYF.

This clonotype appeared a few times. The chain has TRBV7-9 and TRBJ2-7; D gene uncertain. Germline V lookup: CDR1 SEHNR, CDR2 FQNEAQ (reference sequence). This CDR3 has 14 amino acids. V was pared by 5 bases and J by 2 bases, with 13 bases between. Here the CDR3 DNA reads TGTGCCAGCAGCGCCCCGGGCAACCCCTACGAGCAGTACTTC. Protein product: CASSAPGNPYEQYF.

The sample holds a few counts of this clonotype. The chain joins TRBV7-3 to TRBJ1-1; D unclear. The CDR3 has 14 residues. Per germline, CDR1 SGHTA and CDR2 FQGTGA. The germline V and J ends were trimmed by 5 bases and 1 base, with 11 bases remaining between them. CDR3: CASSPGSPNTEAFF. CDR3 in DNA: TGTGCCAGCAGCCCGGGGAGCCCGAACACTGAAGCTTTCTTT.

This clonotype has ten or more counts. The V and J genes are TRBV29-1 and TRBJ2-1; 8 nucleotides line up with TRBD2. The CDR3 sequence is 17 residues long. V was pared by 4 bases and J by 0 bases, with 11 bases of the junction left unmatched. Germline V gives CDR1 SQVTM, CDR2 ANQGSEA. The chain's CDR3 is CSVGPILREVSYNEQFF. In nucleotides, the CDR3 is TGCAGCGTTGGACCCATCCTGCGGGAGGTCTCCTACAATGAGCAGTTCTTC.

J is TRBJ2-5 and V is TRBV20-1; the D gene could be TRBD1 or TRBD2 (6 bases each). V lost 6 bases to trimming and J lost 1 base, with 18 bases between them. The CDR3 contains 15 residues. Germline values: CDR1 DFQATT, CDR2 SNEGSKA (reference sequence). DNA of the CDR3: TGCAGTGCCGTGGGGGGCCAGGGGACCCAAGAGACCCAGTACTTC. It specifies CSAVGGQGTQETQYF.

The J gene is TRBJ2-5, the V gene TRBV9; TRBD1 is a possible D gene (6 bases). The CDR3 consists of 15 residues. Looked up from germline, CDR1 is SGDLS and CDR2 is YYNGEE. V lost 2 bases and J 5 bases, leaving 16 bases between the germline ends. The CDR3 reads CASSVAGTNWETQYF. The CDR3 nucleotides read TGTGCCAGCAGCGTTGCTGGGACAAATTGGGAGACCCAGTACTTC.

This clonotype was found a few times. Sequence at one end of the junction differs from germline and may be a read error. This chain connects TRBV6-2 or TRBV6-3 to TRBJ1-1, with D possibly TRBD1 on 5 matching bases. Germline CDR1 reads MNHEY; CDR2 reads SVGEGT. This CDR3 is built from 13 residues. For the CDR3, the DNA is TGTGCCAGCACTTACGGGGGGAGGACTGAAGCTTTCTTT. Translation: CASTYGGRTEAFF.

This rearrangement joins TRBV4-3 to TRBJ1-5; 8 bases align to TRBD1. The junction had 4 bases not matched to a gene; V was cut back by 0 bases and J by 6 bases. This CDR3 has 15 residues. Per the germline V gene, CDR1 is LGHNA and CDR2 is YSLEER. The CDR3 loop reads CASSQDHRGSQPQHF. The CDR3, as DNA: TGCGCCAGCAGCCAAGATCACAGGGGGTCTCAGCCCCAGCATTTT.

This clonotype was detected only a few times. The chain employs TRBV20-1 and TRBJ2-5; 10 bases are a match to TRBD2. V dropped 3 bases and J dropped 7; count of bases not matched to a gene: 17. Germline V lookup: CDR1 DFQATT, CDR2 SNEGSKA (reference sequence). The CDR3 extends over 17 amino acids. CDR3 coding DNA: TGCAGTGCTAGGGGGGGACTAGCGAGTGGGGCATTTGGGACCCAGTACTTC. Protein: CSARGGLASGAFGTQYF.

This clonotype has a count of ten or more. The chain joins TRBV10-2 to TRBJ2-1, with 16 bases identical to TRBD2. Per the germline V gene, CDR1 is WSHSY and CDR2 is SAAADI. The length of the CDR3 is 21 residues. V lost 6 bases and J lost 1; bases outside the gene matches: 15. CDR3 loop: CASRTGLAGGPPGGSYNEQFF. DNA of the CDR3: TGCGCCAGCAGGACGGGACTAGCGGGAGGGCCGCCAGGGGGATCCTACAATGAGCAGTTCTTC.

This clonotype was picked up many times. CDR3 loop: CASSQERPDEQFF. DNA for the CDR3: TGCGCCAGCAGCCAAGAAAGACCCGATGAGCAGTTCTTC. The chain links TRBV4-3 to TRBJ2-1; D ambiguous. CDR3 size: 13 residues. The V gene's germline CDR1 is LGHNA and CDR2 YSLEER. V was trimmed by 0 bases and J by 8 bases, leaving 8 bases between them.

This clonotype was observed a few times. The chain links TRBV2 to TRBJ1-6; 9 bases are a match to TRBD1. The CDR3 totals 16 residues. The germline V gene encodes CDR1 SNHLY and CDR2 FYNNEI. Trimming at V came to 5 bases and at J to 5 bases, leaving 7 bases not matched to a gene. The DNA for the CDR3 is TGTGCCAGCAGTATACAGGGGGCGCGGGATAATTCACCCCTCCACTTT. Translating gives CASSIQGARDNSPLHF.

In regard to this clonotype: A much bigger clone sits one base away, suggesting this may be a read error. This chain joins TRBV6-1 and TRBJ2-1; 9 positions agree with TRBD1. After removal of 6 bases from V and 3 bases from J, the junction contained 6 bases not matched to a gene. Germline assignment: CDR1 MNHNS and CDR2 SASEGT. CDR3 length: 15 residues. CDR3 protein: CASSLDRGIYNEQFF. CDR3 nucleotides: TGTGCCAGCAGCCTGGACAGGGGTATCTACAATGAGCAGTTCTTC.

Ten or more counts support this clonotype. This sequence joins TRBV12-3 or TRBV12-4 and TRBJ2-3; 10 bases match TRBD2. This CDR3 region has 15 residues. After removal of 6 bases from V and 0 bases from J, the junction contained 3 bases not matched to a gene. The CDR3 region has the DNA TGTGCCAGCAGCGAAGCGGGGGGGAGCACAGATACGCAGTATTTT. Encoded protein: CASSEAGGSTDTQYF.